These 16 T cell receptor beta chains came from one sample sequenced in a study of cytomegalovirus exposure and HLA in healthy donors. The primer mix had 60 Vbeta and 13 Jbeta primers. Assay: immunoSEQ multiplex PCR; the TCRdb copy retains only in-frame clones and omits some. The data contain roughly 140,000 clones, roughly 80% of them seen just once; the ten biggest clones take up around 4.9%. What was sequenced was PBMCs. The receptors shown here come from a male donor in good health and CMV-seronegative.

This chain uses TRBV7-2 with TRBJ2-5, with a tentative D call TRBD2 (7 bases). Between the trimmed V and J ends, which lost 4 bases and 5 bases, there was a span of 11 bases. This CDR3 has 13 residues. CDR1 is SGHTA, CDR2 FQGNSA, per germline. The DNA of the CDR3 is TGTGCCAGCAGCTCGGGGGGCCGGGAGACCCAGTACTTC. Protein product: CASSSGGRETQYF. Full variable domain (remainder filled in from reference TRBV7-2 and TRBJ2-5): GAGVSQSPSNKVTEKGKDVELRCDPISGHTALYWYRQSLGQGLEFLIYFQGNSAPDKSGLPSDRFSAERTGGSVSTLTIQRTQQEDSAVYLCASSSGGRETQYFGPGTRLLVL.

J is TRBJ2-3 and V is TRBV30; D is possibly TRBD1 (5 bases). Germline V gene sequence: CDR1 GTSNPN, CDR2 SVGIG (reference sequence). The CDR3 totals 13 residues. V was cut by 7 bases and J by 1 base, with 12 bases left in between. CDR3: CASDIQGTDTQYF. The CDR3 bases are TGTGCCTCGGACATCCAAGGCACAGATACGCAGTATTTT.

CDR3 DNA: TGTGCCGGGCGGGATGAGCAGTTCTTC. It translates to CAGRDEQFF. This chain joins TRBV30 and TRBJ2-1; D may be TRBD2 (5 bases). V lost 8 bases and J lost 8, with 7 bases in between. In germline, CDR1 is GTSNPN, CDR2 SVGIG (reference sequence). This CDR3 is built from 9 residues. Together with reference TRBV30 and TRBJ2-1, the CDR3 gives the full variable domain: SQTIHQWPATLVQPVGSPLSLECTVEGTSNPNLYWYRQAAGRGLQLLFYSVGIGQISSEVPQNLSASRPQDRQFILSSKKLLLSDSGFYLCAGRDEQFFGPGTRLTVL.

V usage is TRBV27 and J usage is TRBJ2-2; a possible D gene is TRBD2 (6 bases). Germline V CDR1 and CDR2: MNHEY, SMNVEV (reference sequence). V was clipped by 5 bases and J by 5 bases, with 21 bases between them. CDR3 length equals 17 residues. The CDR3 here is CASSPHRVGGDTGELFF. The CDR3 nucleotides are TGTGCCAGCAGTCCCCACCGCGTGGGGGGTGATACCGGGGAGCTGTTTTTT.

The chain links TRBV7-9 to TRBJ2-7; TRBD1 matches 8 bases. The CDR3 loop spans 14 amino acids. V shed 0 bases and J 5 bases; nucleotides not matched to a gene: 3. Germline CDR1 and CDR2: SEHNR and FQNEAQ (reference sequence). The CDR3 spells CASSLAMTGDEQYF. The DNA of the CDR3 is TGTGCCAGCAGCTTAGCTATGACAGGGGACGAGCAGTACTTC. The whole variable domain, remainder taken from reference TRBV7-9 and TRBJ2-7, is DTGVSQNPRHKITKRGQNVTFRCDPISEHNRLYWYRQTLGQGPEFLTYFQNEAQLEKSRLLSDRFSAERPKGSFSTLEIQRTEQGDSAMYLCASSLAMTGDEQYFGPGTRLTVT.

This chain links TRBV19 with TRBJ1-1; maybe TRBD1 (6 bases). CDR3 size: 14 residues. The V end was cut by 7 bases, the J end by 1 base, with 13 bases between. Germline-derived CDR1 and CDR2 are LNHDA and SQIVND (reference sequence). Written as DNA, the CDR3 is TGTGCCAGTACCGACCCCAGGGGGAACACTGAAGCTTTCTTT. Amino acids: CASTDPRGNTEAFF.

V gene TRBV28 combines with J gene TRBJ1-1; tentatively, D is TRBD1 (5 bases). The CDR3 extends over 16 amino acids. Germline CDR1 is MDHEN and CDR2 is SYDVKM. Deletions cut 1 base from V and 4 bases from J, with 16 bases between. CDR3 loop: CASSLSGPGGSTEAFF. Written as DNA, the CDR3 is TGTGCCAGCAGTTTATCAGGGCCCGGGGGTAGCACTGAAGCTTTCTTT.

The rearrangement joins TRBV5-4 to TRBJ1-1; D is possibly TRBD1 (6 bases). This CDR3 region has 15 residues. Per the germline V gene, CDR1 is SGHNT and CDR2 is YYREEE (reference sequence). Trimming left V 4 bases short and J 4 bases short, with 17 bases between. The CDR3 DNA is TGTGCCAGCAGCCCGTGGGCGGGGGCTAGCACTGAAGCTTTCTTT. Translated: CASSPWAGASTEAFF.

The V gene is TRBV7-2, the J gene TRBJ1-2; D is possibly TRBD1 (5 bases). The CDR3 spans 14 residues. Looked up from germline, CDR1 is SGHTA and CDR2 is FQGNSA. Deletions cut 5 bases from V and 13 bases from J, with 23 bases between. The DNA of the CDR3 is TGTGCCAGCAGCCGCGTAGGGGCGCTCTCTTCGAGCACCTTC. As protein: CASSRVGALSSSTF.

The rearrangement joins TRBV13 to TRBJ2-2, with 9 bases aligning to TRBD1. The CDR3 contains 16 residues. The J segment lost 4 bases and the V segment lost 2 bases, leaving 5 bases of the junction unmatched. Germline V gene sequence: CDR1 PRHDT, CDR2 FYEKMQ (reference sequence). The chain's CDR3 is CASSLRGTGPTGELFF. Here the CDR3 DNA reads TGTGCCAGCAGCTTAAGGGGGACAGGGCCCACCGGGGAGCTGTTTTTT.

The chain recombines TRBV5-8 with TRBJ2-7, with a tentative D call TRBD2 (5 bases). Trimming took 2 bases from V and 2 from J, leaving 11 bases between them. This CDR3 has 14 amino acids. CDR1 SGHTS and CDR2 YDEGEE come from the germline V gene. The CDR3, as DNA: TGTGCCAGCAGCTTATTAGCGCTGGCCTACGAGCAGTACTTC. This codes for CASSLLALAYEQYF.

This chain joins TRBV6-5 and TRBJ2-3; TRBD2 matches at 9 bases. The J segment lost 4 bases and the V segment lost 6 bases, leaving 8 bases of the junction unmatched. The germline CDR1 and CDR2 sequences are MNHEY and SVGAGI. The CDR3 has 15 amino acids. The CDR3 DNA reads TGTGCCAGCAGGCCTCTAGCGGGGCGGGCAGATACGCAGTATTTT. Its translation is CASRPLAGRADTQYF.

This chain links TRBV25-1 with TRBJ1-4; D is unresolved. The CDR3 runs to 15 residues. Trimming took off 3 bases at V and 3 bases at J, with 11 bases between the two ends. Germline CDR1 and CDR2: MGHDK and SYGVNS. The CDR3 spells CASSDSTRPNEKLFF. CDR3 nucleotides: TGTGCCAGCAGTGATTCGACAAGGCCTAATGAAAAACTGTTTTTT.

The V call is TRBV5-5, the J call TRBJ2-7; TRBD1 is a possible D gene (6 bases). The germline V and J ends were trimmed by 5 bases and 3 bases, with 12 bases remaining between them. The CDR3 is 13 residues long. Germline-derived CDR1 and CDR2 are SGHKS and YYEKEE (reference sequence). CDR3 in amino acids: CASRPDRNYEQYF. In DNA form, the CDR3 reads TGTGCCAGCAGACCCGACAGGAACTACGAGCAGTACTTC.

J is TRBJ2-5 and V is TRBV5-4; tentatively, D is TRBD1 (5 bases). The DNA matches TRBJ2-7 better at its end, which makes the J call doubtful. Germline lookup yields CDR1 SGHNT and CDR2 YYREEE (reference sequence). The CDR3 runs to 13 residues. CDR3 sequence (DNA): TGTGCCAGCAGTGTGGGGCAGGACTACGAGCAGTACTTC. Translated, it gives CASSVGQDYEQYF.

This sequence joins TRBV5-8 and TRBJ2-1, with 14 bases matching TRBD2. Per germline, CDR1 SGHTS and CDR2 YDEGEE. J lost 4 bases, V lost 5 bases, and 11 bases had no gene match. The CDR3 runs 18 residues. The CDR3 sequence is CASRPGTSGGRGYNEQFF. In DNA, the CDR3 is TGTGCCAGCAGACCCGGGACTAGCGGGGGAAGAGGGTACAATGAGCAGTTCTTC. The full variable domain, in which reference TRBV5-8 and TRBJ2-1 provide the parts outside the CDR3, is EAGVTQSPTHLIKTRGQQATLRCSPISGHTSVYWYQQALGLGLQFLLWYDEGEERNRGNFPPRFSGRQFPNYSSELNVNALELEDSALYLCASRPGTSGGRGYNEQFFGPGTRLTVL.